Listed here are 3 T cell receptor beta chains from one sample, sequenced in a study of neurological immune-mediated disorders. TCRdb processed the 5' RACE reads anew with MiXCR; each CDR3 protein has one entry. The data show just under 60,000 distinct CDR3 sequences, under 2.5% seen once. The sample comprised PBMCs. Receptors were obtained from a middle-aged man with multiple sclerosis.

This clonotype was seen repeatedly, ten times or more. This CDR3 is CASSPGQNGELFF. CDR3 nucleotide sequence: TGTGCCAGCAGCCCCGGCCAAAACGGGGAGCTGTTTTTT. The V call is TRBV12-3 or TRBV12-4, the J call TRBJ2-2; D call uncertain. The CDR3 length is 13 residues. Trimming shortened V by 6 bases and J by 7 bases, and 12 bases separated the two germline ends.

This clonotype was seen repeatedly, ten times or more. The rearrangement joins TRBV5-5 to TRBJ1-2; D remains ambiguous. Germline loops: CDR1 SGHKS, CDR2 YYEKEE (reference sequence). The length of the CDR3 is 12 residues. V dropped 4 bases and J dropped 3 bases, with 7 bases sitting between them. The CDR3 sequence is CASSESHYGYTF. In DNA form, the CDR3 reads TGTGCCAGCAGCGAGAGTCACTATGGCTACACCTTC.

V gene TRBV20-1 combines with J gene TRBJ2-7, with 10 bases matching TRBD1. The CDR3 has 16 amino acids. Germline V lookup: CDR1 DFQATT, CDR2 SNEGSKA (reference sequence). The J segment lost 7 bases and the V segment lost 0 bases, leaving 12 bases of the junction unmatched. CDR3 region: CSARDLPGQGSKEQYF. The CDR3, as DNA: TGCAGTGCTAGAGATCTCCCGGGACAGGGGTCCAAAGAGCAGTACTTC.